This entry lists 10 T cell receptor beta chains sequenced from one sample in a study of OX40 agonist ivuxolimab in advanced cancers. The library was produced with the immunoSEQ multiplex PCR assay. Drawn from immuneACCESS, this table holds only the in-frame rearrangements with V and J called that TCRdb kept. Clones are partly lost; checked studies trace under half to an unresolved V gene and leave the rest unexplained. In all, the sample holds 45,000 to 55,000 clones, and around 88% of those were seen once. The top ten clones comprise around 14% of the sample. Sequenced material: CD4+ or CD8+ T cells sorted from blood, taken in a trial of the OX40 agonist ivuxolimab. These receptors all stem from an adult with an advanced solid tumor such as melanoma, head and neck, liver or kidney cancer.

The chain carries TRBV10-3 and TRBJ2-1, with TRBD2 identical over 13 bases. The CDR3 totals 22 residues. Germline lookup yields CDR1 ENHRY and CDR2 SYGVKD. Trimming removed 0 bases from V and 9 bases from J; junction bases left unmatched: 23. This chain's CDR3 is CAISESLGTSGTAYKNVGEQFF. The CDR3 coding sequence is TGTGCCATCAGTGAGTCTCTTGGGACTAGCGGGACAGCGTACAAAAACGTCGGTGAGCAGTTCTTC.

V and J are TRBV29-1 and TRBJ1-3; D unresolved. In germline, CDR1 is SQVTM, CDR2 ANQGSEA. The V end was cut by 7 bases, the J end by 4 bases, with 17 bases between. The CDR3 runs 14 residues. The CDR3, as DNA: TGCAGCGCCTCGCGGAACCTACAGGGAAACACCATATATTTT. It specifies CSASRNLQGNTIYF.

V and J are TRBV27 and TRBJ2-5; 7 nucleotides agree with TRBD1. Unmatched junction bases numbered 4, after V lost 3 bases and J lost 0 bases. The CDR3 is 15 residues long. Germline V gene lookup returns CDR1 MNHEY and CDR2 SMNVEV (reference sequence). CDR3 DNA sequence: TGTGCCAGCAGTTTCAGGGGACAGTACCAAGAGACCCAGTACTTC. This codes for CASSFRGQYQETQYF.

The V gene is TRBV28, the J gene TRBJ2-4; D is uncertain. V lost 3 bases and J 7 bases, leaving 13 bases between the germline ends. From germline, CDR1 is MDHEN and CDR2 SYDVKM. The CDR3 runs to 14 residues. The CDR3: CASSFLPMGNIQYF. As DNA, the CDR3 is TGTGCCAGCAGTTTTCTCCCTATGGGGAACATTCAGTACTTC.

The table lists this clone with a count of one. This chain links TRBV11-2 with TRBJ1-2; a possible D gene is TRBD1 (5 bases). This CDR3 spans 14 amino acids. Between the trimmed V and J ends, which lost 1 base and 11 bases, there was a span of 17 bases. Germline CDR1 and CDR2: SGHAT and FQNNGV. The CDR3 protein is CASSLAGVPGRYTF. The CDR3 region has the DNA TGTGCCAGCAGCTTAGCGGGGGTCCCGGGACGGTACACCTTC. The full variable domain, completed using reference TRBV11-2 and TRBJ1-2, is EAGVAQSPRYKIIEKRQSVAFWCNPISGHATLYWYQQILGQGPKLLIQFQNNGVVDDSQLPKDRFSAERLKGVDSTLKIQPAKLEDSAVYLCASSLAGVPGRYTFGSGTRLTVV.

The chain couples TRBV6-5 to TRBJ1-1, with D unresolved. Between the trimmed V and J ends, which lost 0 bases and 1 base, there was a span of 6 bases. The length of the CDR3 is 14 residues. Germline CDR1 is MNHEY and CDR2 is SVGAGI. CDR3 nucleotide sequence: TGTGCCAGCAGTTACTCTCGAGAGAACACTGAAGCTTTCTTT. Translation gives CASSYSRENTEAFF.

The V call is TRBV18, the J call TRBJ2-7; D gene uncertain. Germline assignment: CDR1 KGHSH and CDR2 LQKENI. There are 15 residues in the CDR3. V was cut by 0 bases and J by 5 bases, with 14 bases left in between. Here the CDR3 reads CASSPPIRVGDEQYF. The CDR3 nucleotides read TGTGCCAGCTCACCACCGATACGGGTCGGCGACGAGCAGTACTTC.

The J gene is TRBJ1-3, the V gene TRBV5-1; D gene ambiguous. The CDR3 is 15 residues long. CDR1 is SGHRS and CDR2 is YFSETQ in the germline V gene. V was shortened by 0 bases and J by 0 bases, with 7 bases between the two germline ends. The CDR3 sequence: CASSLDSYSGNTIYF. Written as DNA, the CDR3 is TGCGCCAGCAGCTTGGACAGTTACTCTGGAAACACCATATATTTT. Full variable domain (rest looked up from reference TRBV5-1 and TRBJ1-3): KAGVTQTPRYLIKTRGQQVTLSCSPISGHRSVSWYQQTPGQGLQFLFEYFSETQRNKGNFPGRFSGRQFSNSRSEMNVSTLELGDSALYLCASSLDSYSGNTIYFGEGSWLTVV.

The genes are TRBV5-4 and TRBJ2-1; 11 positions match TRBD2. Trimming at V came to 2 bases and at J to 6 bases, leaving 4 bases not matched to a gene. This CDR3 region has 15 residues. Germline CDR1 reads SGHNT; CDR2 reads YYREEE (reference sequence). CDR3 amino acids: CASSLDSGRVNEQFF. CDR3 bases: TGTGCCAGCAGCTTAGATAGCGGGAGGGTCAATGAGCAGTTCTTC.

The table lists this clone with a count of one. The chain carries TRBV18 and TRBJ1-5; 7 nucleotides match TRBD1. The CDR3 totals 17 residues. Germline V lookup: CDR1 KGHSH, CDR2 LQKENI. V gave up 4 bases and J gave up 7 bases; unmatched junction bases: 16. CDR3 nucleotide sequence: TGTGCCAGCTCACGCAACCAGGCCACAGGGGTGGGACAGCCCCAGCATTTT. Translation: CASSRNQATGVGQPQHF. Drawing the rest from reference TRBV18 and TRBJ1-5, the complete variable domain is NAGVMQNPRHLVRRRGQEARLRCSPMKGHSHVYWYRQLPEEGLKFMVYLQKENIIDESGMPKERFSAEFPKEGPSILRIQQVVRGDSAAYFCASSRNQATGVGQPQHFGDGTRLSIL.